These 10 T cell receptor beta chains came from one sample sequenced in a study of chemoradiotherapy in HPV16-positive cancers (dated by TCRdb to between 2021 and 2024). The library was produced with the immunoSEQ multiplex PCR assay. TCRdb provides this immuneACCESS table in a form limited to in-frame rearrangements. Some clones are lacking; in checked studies, under half of them reflect an unresolved V gene, and why the rest are absent is not known. Across this sample there are about 10,000 clones, with approximately 76% seen only once. Roughly 9% of the sample is taken by the ten largest. The sample was acquired from a patient who underwent chemoradiotherapy. The receptors originated from a human donor with HPV-associated anogenital cancer.

This clone has just one count. The V and J genes are TRBV5-1 and TRBJ1-1; TRBD1 might be the D (5 bases). V lost 4 bases to trimming and J lost 4 bases, with 20 bases between them. The length of the CDR3 is 16 residues. The germline gives CDR1 SGHRS, CDR2 YFSETQ. CDR3 sequence: CASSEGYGGLGTEAFF. In DNA, the CDR3 is TGCGCCAGCAGCGAAGGTTATGGGGGGTTGGGCACTGAAGCTTTCTTT. The full variable domain, rest sourced from reference TRBV5-1 and TRBJ1-1, is KAGVTQTPRYLIKTRGQQVTLSCSPISGHRSVSWYQQTPGQGLQFLFEYFSETQRNKGNFPGRFSGRQFSNSRSEMNVSTLELGDSALYLCASSEGYGGLGTEAFFGQGTRLTVV.

V is TRBV7-8 and J is TRBJ2-7, with TRBD2 matching over 13 bases. CDR1 SGHVS and CDR2 FQNEAQ come from the germline V gene. V lost 5 bases, J lost 1 base, and 11 bases stayed unmatched. The CDR3 loop spans 18 amino acids. The CDR3 spells CASSPATLAGGRSYEQYF. The CDR3 DNA follows: TGTGCCAGCAGCCCAGCCACACTAGCGGGGGGGCGGTCCTACGAGCAGTACTTC.

This chain connects TRBV4-1 to TRBJ1-6; 8 bases agree with TRBD1. The CDR3 extends over 16 amino acids. The J segment lost 7 bases and the V segment lost 3 bases, leaving 8 bases of the junction unmatched. Germline V lookup: CDR1 MGHRA, CDR2 YSYEKL. The DNA of the CDR3 is TGCGCCAGCAGCCAGCTAACAGGGGGGGTGAATTCACCCCTCCACTTT. This gives the protein CASSQLTGGVNSPLHF.

The chain employs TRBV14 and TRBJ1-2; a possible D gene is TRBD1 (6 bases). V lost 2 bases and J lost 0, with 22 bases in between. Germline loops: CDR1 SGHDN, CDR2 FVKESK. The CDR3 covers 19 residues. The CDR3 DNA reads TGTGCCAGCAGCCAACTACCCGCGAGCCAGGGGCAGACTAACTATGGCTACACCTTC. Encoded protein: CASSQLPASQGQTNYGYTF.

This sequence joins TRBV9 and TRBJ1-6; D is uncertain. Germline loops: CDR1 SGDLS, CDR2 YYNGEE. Trimming removed 0 bases from V and 7 bases from J, with 8 bases in between. This CDR3 is 14 amino acids long. Here the CDR3 DNA reads TGTGCCAGCAGCGTAGATCTCAGGAATTCACCCCTCCACTTT. Its protein product is CASSVDLRNSPLHF.

A single count supports this clone. The V and J genes are TRBV28 and TRBJ1-5, with TRBD1 identical over 9 bases. Unmatched junction bases numbered 6, after V lost 6 bases and J lost 6 bases. Germline CDR1 and CDR2: MDHEN and SYDVKM. The CDR3 is made up of 14 amino acids. This CDR3 reads CASRGTGNGQPQHF. In DNA form, the CDR3 reads TGTGCCAGCAGGGGGACAGGGAATGGTCAGCCCCAGCATTTT.

This chain connects TRBV27 to TRBJ1-2; TRBD1 agrees at 7 bases. The CDR3 is 14 amino acids. Unmatched junction bases numbered 12, after V lost 6 bases and J lost 8 bases. Per germline, CDR1 MNHEY and CDR2 SMNVEV (reference sequence). CDR3 nucleotide sequence: TGTGCCAGCAGGGCGACAGGGCCGGTGAGCGGCTACACCTTC. It is translated as CASRATGPVSGYTF.

The chain links TRBV6-5 to TRBJ1-4, with 10 nucleotides matching TRBD1. This CDR3 is built from 15 residues. V lost 0 bases to trimming and J lost 6 bases; unmatched junction nucleotides: 1. Germline CDR1 reads MNHEY; CDR2 reads SVGAGI. CDR3 nucleotides: TGTGCCAGCAGTTACTCCGGGACAGGGGATGAAAAACTGTTTTTT. Its protein is CASSYSGTGDEKLFF.

This sequence joins TRBV2 and TRBJ1-6; 8 bases match TRBD1. CDR3 length: 14 residues. V gave up 6 bases and J gave up 9 bases; unmatched junction bases: 7. Germline CDR1 and CDR2: SNHLY and FYNNEI. The CDR3 bases are TGTGCCAGCAGCTCGACAGGGGACGCTTCACCCCTCCACTTT. Protein product: CASSSTGDASPLHF.

This clone was detected a few times. CDR3 sequence reads: CATGGVTGELFF. CDR3 in DNA: TGTGCCACCGGGGGGGTCACCGGGGAGCTGTTTTTT. This sequence joins TRBV10-3 and TRBJ2-2, with 8 positions matching TRBD2. Germline assignment: CDR1 ENHRY and CDR2 SYGVKD. Trimming removed 10 bases from V and 4 bases from J; junction bases left unmatched: 2. The CDR3 extends over 12 amino acids.